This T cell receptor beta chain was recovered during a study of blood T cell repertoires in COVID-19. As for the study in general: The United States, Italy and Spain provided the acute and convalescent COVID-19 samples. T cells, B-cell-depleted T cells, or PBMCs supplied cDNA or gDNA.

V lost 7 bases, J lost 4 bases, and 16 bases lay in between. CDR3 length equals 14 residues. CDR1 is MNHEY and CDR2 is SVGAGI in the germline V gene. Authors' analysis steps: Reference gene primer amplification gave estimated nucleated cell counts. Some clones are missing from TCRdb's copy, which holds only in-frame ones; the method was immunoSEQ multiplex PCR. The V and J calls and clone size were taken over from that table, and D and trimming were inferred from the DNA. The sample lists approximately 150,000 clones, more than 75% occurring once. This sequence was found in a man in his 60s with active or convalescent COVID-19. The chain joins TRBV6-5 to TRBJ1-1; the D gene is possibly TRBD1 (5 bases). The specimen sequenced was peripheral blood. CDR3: CASTGGVGGTEAFF. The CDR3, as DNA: TGTGCCAGCACCGGGGGGGTTGGGGGCACTGAAGCTTTCTTT.